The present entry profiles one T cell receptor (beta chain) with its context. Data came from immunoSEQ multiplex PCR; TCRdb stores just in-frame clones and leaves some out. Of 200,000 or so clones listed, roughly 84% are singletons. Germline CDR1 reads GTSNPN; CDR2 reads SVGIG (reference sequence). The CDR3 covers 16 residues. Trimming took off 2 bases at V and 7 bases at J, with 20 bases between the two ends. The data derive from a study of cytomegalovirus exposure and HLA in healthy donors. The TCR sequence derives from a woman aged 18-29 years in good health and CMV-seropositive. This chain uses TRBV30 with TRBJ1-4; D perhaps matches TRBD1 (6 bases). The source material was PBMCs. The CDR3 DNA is TGTGCCTGGAGTCCTTCCTCGGACAGCGCAGGTGAAAAACTGTTTTTT. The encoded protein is CAWSPSSDSAGEKLFF.